This T cell receptor beta chain was profiled in a study of blood T cells in healthy people across ages. Every participating donor contributed around 9.5 milliliters of peripheral blood through a draw. To note about this clonotype: Its antigen is not known.

Findings of the study overall: As age increased, TCR beta diversity per million T cells fell in a roughly linear fashion.

For the second PCR, which ran for roughly 6 to 11 cycles, a sample-barcoded 5' primer and a J-beta primer mix were used. Each CDR3 protein is one row after TCRdb ran MiXCR on the 5' RACE reads. The table has 780,000 or so distinct CDR3 sequences, approximately 25% seen once. CDR3 length equals 15 residues. V lost 0 bases and J lost 2, with 10 bases in between. From germline, CDR1 is LGHNA and CDR2 YSLEER. These data are also associated with another study on T cells of mothers and their children.

The chain couples TRBV4-3 to TRBJ2-5, with D unclear. Material for sequencing was blood. This TCR derives from a boy younger than 18 in good health. This CDR3 is CASSQDMAGQETQYF. The CDR3 coding sequence is TGCGCCAGCAGCCAAGATATGGCCGGACAAGAGACCCAGTACTTC.